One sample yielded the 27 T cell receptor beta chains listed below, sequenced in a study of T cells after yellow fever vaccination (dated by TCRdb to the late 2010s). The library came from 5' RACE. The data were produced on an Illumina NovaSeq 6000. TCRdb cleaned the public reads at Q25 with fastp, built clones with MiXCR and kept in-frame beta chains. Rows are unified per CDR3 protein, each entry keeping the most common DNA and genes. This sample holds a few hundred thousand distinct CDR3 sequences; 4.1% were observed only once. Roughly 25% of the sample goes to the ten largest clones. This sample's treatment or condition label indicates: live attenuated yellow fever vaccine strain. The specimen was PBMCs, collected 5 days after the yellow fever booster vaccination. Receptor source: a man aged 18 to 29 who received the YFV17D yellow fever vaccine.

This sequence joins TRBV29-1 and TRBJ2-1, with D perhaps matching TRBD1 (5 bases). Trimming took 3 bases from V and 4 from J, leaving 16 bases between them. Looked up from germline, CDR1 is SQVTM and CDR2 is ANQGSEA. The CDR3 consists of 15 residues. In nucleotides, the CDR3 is TGCAGCGTTGAGCCGGGTCCAGGGTCGTACAATGAGCAGTTCTTC. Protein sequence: CSVEPGPGSYNEQFF.

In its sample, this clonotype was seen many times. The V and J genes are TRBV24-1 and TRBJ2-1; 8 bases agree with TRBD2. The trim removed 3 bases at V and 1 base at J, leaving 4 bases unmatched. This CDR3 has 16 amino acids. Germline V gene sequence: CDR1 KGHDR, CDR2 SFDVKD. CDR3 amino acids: CATSDAGGPSYNEQFF. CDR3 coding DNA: TGTGCCACCAGTGATGCGGGGGGTCCGTCCTACAATGAGCAGTTCTTC.

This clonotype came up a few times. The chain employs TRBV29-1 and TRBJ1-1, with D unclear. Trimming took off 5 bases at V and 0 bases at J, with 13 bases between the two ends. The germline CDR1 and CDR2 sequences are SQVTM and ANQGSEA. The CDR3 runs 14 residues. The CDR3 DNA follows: TGCAGCGTTCCAGGACCGTTCATGAACACTGAAGCTTTCTTT. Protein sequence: CSVPGPFMNTEAFF.

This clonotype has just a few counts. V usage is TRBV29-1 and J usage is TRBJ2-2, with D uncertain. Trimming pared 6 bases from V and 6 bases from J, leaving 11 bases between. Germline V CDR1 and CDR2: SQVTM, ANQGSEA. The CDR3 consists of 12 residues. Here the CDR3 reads CSVGRGAGELFF. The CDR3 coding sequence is TGCAGCGTAGGCCGTGGAGCCGGGGAGCTGTTTTTT.

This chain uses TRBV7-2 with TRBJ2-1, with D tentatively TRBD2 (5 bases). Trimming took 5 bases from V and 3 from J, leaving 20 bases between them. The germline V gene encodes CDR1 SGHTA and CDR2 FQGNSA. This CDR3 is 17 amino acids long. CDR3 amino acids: CASSLRPTRNVYNEQFF. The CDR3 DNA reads TGTGCCAGCAGCCTCCGGCCCACTAGAAATGTCTACAATGAGCAGTTCTTC.

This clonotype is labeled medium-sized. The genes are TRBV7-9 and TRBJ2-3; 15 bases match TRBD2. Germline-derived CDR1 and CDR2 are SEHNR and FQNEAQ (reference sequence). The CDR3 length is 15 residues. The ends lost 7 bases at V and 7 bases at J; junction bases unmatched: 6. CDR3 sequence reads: CASTLGTSGRHTQYF. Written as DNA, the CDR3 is TGTGCCAGCACCTTGGGGACTAGCGGGAGGCATACGCAGTATTTT.

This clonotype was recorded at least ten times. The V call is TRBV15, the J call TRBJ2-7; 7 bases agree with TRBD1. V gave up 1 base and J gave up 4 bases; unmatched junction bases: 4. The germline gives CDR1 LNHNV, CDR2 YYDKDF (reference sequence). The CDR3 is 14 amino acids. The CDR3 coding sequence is TGTGCCACCAGCAGAGCCGGGACAGCTTACGAGCAGTACTTC. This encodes CATSRAGTAYEQYF.

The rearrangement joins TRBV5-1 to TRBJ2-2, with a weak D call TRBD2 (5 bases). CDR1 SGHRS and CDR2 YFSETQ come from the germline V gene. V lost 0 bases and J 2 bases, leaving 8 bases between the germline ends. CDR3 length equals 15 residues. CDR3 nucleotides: TGCGCCAGCAGCTTGGCCACGGGAAACACCGGGGAGCTGTTTTTT. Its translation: CASSLATGNTGELFF. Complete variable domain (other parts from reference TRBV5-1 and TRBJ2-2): KAGVTQTPRYLIKTRGQQVTLSCSPISGHRSVSWYQQTPGQGLQFLFEYFSETQRNKGNFPGRFSGRQFSNSRSEMNVSTLELGDSALYLCASSLATGNTGELFFGEGSRLTVL.

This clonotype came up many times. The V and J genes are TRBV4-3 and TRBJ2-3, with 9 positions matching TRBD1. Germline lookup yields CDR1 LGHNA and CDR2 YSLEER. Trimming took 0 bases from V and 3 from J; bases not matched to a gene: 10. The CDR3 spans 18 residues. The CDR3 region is CASSQEGHLGTGTDTQYF. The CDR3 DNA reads TGCGCCAGCAGCCAAGAAGGGCATTTGGGGACAGGGACAGATACGCAGTATTTT.

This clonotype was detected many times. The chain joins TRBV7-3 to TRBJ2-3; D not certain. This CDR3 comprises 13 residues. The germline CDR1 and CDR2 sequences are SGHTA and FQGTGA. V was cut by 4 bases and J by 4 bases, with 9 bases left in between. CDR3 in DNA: TGTGCCAGCAGCTCCCGGCGGCCAGATACGCAGTATTTT. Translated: CASSSRRPDTQYF.

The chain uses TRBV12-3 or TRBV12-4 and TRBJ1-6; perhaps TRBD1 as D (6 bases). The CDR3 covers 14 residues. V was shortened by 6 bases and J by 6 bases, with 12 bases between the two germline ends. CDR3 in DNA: TGTGCCAGCAGGGTGGACAGATCTAATTCACCCCTCCACTTT. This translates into CASRVDRSNSPLHF.

The CDR3 protein is CASSLGRGSGEKLFF. DNA of the CDR3: TGCGCCAGCAGCTTGGGTCGGGGATCCGGGGAAAAACTGTTTTTT. This sequence joins TRBV5-1 and TRBJ1-4; D is undetermined. V lost 0 bases and J 8 bases, leaving 14 bases between the germline ends. The CDR3 covers 15 residues. Per germline, CDR1 SGHRS and CDR2 YFSETQ.

This CDR3 reads CASSQSPFIRGADTEAFF. CDR3 DNA sequence: TGTGCCAGCAGCCAATCCCCCTTTATCCGGGGGGCTGACACTGAAGCTTTCTTT. This chain connects TRBV7-9 to TRBJ1-1; possibly TRBD1 for D (6 bases). CDR1 SEHNR and CDR2 FQNEAQ come from the germline V gene (reference sequence). This CDR3 is 18 amino acids long. V lost 5 bases and J 3 bases, leaving 25 bases between the germline ends.

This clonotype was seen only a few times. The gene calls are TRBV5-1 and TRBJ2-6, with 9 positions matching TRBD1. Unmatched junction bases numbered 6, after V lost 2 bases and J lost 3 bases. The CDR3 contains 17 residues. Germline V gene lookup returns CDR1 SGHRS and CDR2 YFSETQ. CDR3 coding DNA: TGCGCCAGCAGCTTACGGGACAGGGAAAGTGGGGCCAACGTCCTGACTTTC. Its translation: CASSLRDRESGANVLTF.

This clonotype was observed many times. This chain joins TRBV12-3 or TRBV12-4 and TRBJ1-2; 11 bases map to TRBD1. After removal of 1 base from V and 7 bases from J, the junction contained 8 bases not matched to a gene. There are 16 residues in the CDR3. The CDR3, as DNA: TGTGCCAGCAGTTTAGGGAGGACAGGGGGCGGTCGTGGCTACACCTTC. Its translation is CASSLGRTGGGRGYTF.

The chain's CDR3 is CASSLPGRNNSPLHF. DNA for the CDR3: TGTGCCAGCAGTTTACCGGGCAGGAACAATTCACCCCTCCACTTT. V usage is TRBV28 and J usage is TRBJ1-6, with D uncertain. Germline-derived CDR1 and CDR2 are MDHEN and SYDVKM. The CDR3 has 15 residues. V dropped 2 bases and J dropped 7 bases, with 12 bases sitting between them.

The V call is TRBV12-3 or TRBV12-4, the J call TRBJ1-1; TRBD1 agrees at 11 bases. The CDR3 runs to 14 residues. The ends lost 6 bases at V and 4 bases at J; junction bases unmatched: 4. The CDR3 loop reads CASSRTGGRTEAFF. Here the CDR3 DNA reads TGTGCCAGCAGCAGGACAGGGGGCCGCACTGAAGCTTTCTTT.

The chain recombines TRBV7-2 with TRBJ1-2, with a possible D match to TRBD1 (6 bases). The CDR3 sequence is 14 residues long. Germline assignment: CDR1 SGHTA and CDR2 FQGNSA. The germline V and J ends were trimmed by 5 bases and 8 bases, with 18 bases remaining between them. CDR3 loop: CASSTSGTPRGYTF. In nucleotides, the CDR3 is TGTGCCAGCAGCACATCCGGGACACCTAGGGGCTACACCTTC.

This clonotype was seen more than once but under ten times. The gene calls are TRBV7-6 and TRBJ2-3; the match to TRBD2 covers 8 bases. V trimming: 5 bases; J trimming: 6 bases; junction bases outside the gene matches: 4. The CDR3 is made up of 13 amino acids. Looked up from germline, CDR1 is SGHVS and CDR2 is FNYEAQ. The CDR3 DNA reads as TGTGCCAGCAGCCGCGGGGGGTGGGATACGCAGTATTTT. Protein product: CASSRGGWDTQYF.

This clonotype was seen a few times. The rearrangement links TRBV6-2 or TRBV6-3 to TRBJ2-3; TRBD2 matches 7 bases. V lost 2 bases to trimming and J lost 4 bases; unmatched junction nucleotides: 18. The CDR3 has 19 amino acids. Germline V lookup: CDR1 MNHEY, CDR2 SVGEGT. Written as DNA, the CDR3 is TGTGCCAGCAGTTACGATCGGGGGGTTCTCTCGGGTGACGCAGATACGCAGTATTTT. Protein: CASSYDRGVLSGDADTQYF.

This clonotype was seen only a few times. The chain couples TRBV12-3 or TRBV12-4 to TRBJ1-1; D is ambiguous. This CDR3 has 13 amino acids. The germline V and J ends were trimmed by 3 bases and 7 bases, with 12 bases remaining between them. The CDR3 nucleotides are TGTGCCAGCAGTTTGTCCCACCGCATTGAAGCTTTCTTT. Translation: CASSLSHRIEAFF.

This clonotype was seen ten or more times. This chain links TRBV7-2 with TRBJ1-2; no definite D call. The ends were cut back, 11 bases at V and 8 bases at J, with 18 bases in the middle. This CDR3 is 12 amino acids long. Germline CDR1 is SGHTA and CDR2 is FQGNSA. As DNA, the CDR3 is TGTGCCGGCCTGAAGCCCGGTAAGGGCTACACCTTC. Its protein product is CAGLKPGKGYTF. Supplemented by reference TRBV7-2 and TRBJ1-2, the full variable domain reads GAGVSQSPSNKVTEKGKDVELRCDPISGHTALYWYRQSLGQGLEFLIYFQGNSAPDKSGLPSDRFSAERTGGSVSTLTIQRTQQEDSAVYLCAGLKPGKGYTFGSGTRLTVV.

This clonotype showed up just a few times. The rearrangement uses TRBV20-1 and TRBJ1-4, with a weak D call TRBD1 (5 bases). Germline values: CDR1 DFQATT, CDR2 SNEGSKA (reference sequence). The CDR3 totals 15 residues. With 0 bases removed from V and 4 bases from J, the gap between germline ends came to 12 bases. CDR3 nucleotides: TGCAGTGCTAGAGATGGGACGGGCTTTAATGAAAAACTGTTTTTT. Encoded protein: CSARDGTGFNEKLFF.

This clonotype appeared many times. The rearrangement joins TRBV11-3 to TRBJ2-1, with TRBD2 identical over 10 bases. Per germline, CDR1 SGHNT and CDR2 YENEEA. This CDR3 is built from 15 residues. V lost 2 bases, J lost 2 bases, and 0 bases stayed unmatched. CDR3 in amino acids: CASSLTSGAYNEQFF. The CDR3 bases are TGTGCCAGCAGCTTAACTAGCGGGGCCTACAATGAGCAGTTCTTC.

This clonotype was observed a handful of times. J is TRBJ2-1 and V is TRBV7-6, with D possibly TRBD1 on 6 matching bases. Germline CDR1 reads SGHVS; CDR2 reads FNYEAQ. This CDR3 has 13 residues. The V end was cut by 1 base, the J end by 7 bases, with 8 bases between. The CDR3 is CASSLGGRNEQFF. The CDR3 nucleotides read TGTGCCAGCAGCTTAGGGGGGCGGAATGAGCAGTTCTTC.

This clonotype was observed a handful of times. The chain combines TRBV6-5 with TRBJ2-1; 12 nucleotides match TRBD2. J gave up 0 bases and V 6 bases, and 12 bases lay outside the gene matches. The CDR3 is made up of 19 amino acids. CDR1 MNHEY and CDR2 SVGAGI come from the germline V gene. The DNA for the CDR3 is TGTGCCAGCAGCCCTCAAGGACTAGCGGGGCCTAGCTCCTACAATGAGCAGTTCTTC. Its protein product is CASSPQGLAGPSSYNEQFF.

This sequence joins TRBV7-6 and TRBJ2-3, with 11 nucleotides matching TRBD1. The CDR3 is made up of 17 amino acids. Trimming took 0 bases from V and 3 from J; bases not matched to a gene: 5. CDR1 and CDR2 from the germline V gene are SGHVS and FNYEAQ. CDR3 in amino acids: CASSLAPGQGGTDTQYF. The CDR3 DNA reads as TGTGCCAGCAGCTTAGCACCGGGACAGGGGGGAACAGATACGCAGTATTTT.